This TCR beta chain was profiled in a study of CD8 T cells in Susac syndrome. Patients with stable or active relapsing-remitting disease, all of them treatment-naive, made up the multiple sclerosis controls. Isolation of CD8+ and CD4+ T cells was performed negatively, whereas enrichment of TEMRA cells was done by FACS. Germline assignment: CDR1 SGHTA and CDR2 FQGTGA. The CDR3 loop spans 15 amino acids. Trimming at V came to 5 bases and at J to 0 bases, leaving 6 bases not matched to a gene. Random-hexamer reverse transcription was applied to 0.5 to 1 ug RNA. The TCR beta CDR3 was amplified by immunoSEQ multiplex PCR across 54 Vbeta, 13 Jbeta. TCRdb called the immunoSEQ multiplex PCR reads again in MiXCR, with one record for every CDR3 protein. The sample lists 300,000 or so distinct CDR3 sequences, about 91% occurring once.

The rearrangement joins TRBV7-3 to TRBJ1-1, with 7 bases fitting TRBD1. This receptor was obtained from a human donor with multiple sclerosis. Sequenced material: CD4+ T cells from PBMCs. In DNA form, the CDR3 reads TGTGCCAGCAGCCCTTTGGGACAGATGAACACTGAAGCTTTCTTT. Translated, it gives CASSPLGQMNTEAFF.